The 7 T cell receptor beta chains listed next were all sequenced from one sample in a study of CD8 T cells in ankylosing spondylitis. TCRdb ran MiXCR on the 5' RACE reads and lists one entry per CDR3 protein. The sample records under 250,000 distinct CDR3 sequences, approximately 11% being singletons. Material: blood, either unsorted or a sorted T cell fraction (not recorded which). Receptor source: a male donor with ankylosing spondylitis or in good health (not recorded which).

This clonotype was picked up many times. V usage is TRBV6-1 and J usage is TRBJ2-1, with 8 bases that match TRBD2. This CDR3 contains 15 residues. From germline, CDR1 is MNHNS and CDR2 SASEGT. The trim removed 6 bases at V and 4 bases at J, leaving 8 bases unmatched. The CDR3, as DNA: TGTGCCAGCAGATTGAGCGGGAGCGTTTACAATGAGCAGTTCTTC. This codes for CASRLSGSVYNEQFF.

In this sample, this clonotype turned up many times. CDR3 sequence reads: CASSPTSGGASRYEQYF. The CDR3, as DNA: TGTGCCAGCAGCCCAACTAGCGGGGGGGCCAGTAGGTACGAGCAGTACTTC. V and J are TRBV28 and TRBJ2-7, with 13 bases matching TRBD2. CDR1 MDHEN and CDR2 SYDVKM come from the germline V gene. The V and J ends lost 6 bases and 4 bases, in that order; junction bases with no gene match: 12. CDR3 size: 17 residues.

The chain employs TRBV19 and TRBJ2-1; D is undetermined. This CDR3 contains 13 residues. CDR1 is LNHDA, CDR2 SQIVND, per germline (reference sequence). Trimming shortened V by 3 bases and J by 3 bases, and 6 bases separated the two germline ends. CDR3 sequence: CASSMPGYNEQFF. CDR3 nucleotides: TGTGCCAGTAGTATGCCAGGCTACAATGAGCAGTTCTTC.

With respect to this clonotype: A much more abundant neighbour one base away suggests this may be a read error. CDR3 coding DNA: TGTGCCACCAGCAGAGGCCCGGGCGACTTCTACGAGCAGTACTTC. It yields the protein CATSRGPGDFYEQYF. V and J are TRBV15 and TRBJ2-7; D is ambiguous. Trimming shortened V by 1 base and J by 3 bases, and 13 bases separated the two germline ends. The V gene's germline CDR1 is LNHNV and CDR2 YYDKDF (reference sequence). The CDR3 length is 15 residues.

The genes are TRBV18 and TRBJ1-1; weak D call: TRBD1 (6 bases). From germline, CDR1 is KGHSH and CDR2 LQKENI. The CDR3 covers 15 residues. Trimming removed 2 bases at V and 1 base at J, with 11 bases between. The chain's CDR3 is CASSPGQWGNTEAFF. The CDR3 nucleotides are TGTGCCAGCTCACCAGGACAGTGGGGGAACACTGAAGCTTTCTTT. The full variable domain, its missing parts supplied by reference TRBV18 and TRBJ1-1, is NAGVMQNPRHLVRRRGQEARLRCSPMKGHSHVYWYRQLPEEGLKFMVYLQKENIIDESGMPKERFSAEFPKEGPSILRIQQVVRGDSAAYFCASSPGQWGNTEAFFGQGTRLTVV.

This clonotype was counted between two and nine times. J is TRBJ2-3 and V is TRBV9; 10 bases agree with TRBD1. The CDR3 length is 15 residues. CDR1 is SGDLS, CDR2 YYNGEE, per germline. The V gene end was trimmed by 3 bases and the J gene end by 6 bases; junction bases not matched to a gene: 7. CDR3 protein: CASSARGTGDDTQYF. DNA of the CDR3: TGTGCCAGCAGCGCCCGGGGGACAGGGGACGATACGCAGTATTTT.

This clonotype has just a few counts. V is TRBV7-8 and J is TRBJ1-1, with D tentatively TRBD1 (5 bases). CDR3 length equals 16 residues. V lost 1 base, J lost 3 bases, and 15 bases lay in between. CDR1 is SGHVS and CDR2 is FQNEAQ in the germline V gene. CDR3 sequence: CASSLELPWGYTEAFF. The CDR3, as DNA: TGTGCCAGCAGCTTAGAACTCCCCTGGGGGTACACTGAAGCTTTCTTT.